These T cell receptor beta chains were read from a single sample in a study of regulatory T cells in long-lasting Graves disease. One entry per CDR3 protein results from TCRdb running MiXCR on the multiplex PCR reads. The repertoire holds over 350,000 distinct CDR3 sequences, with approximately 16% as singletons. The data were also submitted as part of a second study, on T cells in Graves' hyperthyroidism and ophthalmopathy.

The source was peripheral blood mononuclear cells (PBMCs), collected at new diagnosis, from a patient treated with antithyroid drugs. The receptors shown here come from a woman between 35 and 50 years old with Graves disease. The CDR3 runs from the conserved cysteine through the conserved F or W. The D gene is left open where the match is weak. Size values are once, few and many counts, or a class for expanded clones, and some rows have none.

>TRBV15|TRBJ1-1|few|TRBD1
TGTGCCACCAGCAGAGGGCAATTCCCGGGACAGATGAACACTGAAGCTTTCTTT
CATSRGQFPGQMNTEAFF
>TRBV11-3|TRBJ2-2|.|TRBD1
TGTGCCAGCAGTCGGGACAGGGACGACACCGGGGAGCTGTTTTTT
CASSRDRDDTGELFF
>TRBV7-2|TRBJ1-3|.|TRBD1
TGTGCCAGCAGCTTAAACCGGGGACAGGGAGGTGGAAACACCATATATTTT
CASSLNRGQGGGNTIYF
>TRBV11-3|TRBJ1-5|.|.
TGTGCCAGCAGTCTCCGGGGGGCGAGCCAGCCCCAGCATTTT
CASSLRGASQPQHF
>TRBV5-1|TRBJ1-1|.|TRBD1
TGCGCCAGCAGCTTCTCACGGGACAGGGGGTTGCGCACTGAAGCTTTCTTT
CASSFSRDRGLRTEAFF
>TRBV6-2/TRBV6-3|TRBJ2-6|many|TRBD1
TGTGCCAGCAGTTCGGGACAGGGCCTAAACTCTGGGGCCAACGTCCTGACTTTC
CASSSGQGLNSGANVLTF
>TRBV7-9|TRBJ2-5|many|TRBD1
TGTGCCAGCAGCTCGCTCCGGGACAGGGGAAGGGAGACCCAGTACTTC
CASSSLRDRGRETQYF
>TRBV20-1|TRBJ2-5|many|.
TGCAGTGCTAGCACTAGCAGCCAAGAGACCCAGTACTTC
CSASTSSQETQYF
>TRBV12-3/TRBV12-4|TRBJ1-4|many|.
TGTGCCAGCAGTTCCACCGGAGAAAAACTGTTTTTT
CASSSTGEKLFF
>TRBV27|TRBJ2-3|many|.
TGTGCCAGCAGTTTACCTAACGCAGATACGCAGTATTTT
CASSLPNADTQYF
>TRBV6-2/TRBV6-3|TRBJ2-3|many|TRBD2
TGTGCCAGCAGTCACACCCGCTCTCGGGTAGCGGGCCCCCCGGGAGTAGATACGCAGTATTTT
CASSHTRSRVAGPPGVDTQYF
>TRBV6-5|TRBJ1-3|.|.
TGTGCCAGCAGTTACAAGCGGGGAAACACCATATATTTT
CASSYKRGNTIYF
>TRBV28|TRBJ2-1|many|.
TGTGCCAGCAGTTTATGGTCGCGGGGGCAGGGGCGATACAATGAGCAGTTCTTC
CASSLWSRGQGRYNEQFF
>TRBV6-5|TRBJ2-7|many|.
TGTGCCAGCAGTTACCTATCCGCGGAGACCTACGAGCAGTACTTC
CASSYLSAETYEQYF
>TRBV6-2/TRBV6-3|TRBJ2-1|.|TRBD1
TGTGCCAGCACCCTGGTAGGGGGCGGTGAGCAGTCCTTC
CASTLVGGGEQSF
>TRBV19|TRBJ2-1|.|.
TGTGCCACGGAAACTACAGGGTCATCCTACAATGAGCAGTTCTTC
CATETTGSSYNEQFF
>TRBV27|TRBJ2-1|many|TRBD2
TGTGCCAGCAGCCCCGGGCTAGCGGGAGGCCATGAGCAGTTCTTC
CASSPGLAGGHEQFF
>TRBV7-2|TRBJ2-7|many|.
TGTGCCAGCAGCTTCGGTCTGTCCTACGAGCAGTACTTC
CASSFGLSYEQYF
>TRBV7-9|TRBJ1-4|many|TRBD1
TGTGCCAGCAGTTTTCAGGGGGCAACTAATGAAAAACTGTTTTTT
CASSFQGATNEKLFF
>TRBV19|TRBJ1-3|.|.
TGTGCCAGTAGTATCCTCAGGAGCTCTGGAAACACCATATATTTT
CASSILRSSGNTIYF
>TRBV5-1|TRBJ2-1|.|.
TGCGCCAGCAGTCTGGACAGTTTTGCTACCAATGAGCAGTTCTTC
CASSLDSFATNEQFF
>TRBV12-3/TRBV12-4|TRBJ2-5|many|TRBD1
TGTGCCAGCGGAACCGGGACAGTCTCGCAAGAGACCCAGTACTTC
CASGTGTVSQETQYF
>TRBV6-1|TRBJ1-5|many|TRBD1
TGTGCCAGCAGGTTACAGGGGGCTAGCAATCAGCCCCAGCATTTT
CASRLQGASNQPQHF
>TRBV12-3/TRBV12-4|TRBJ1-3|many|.
TGTGCCAACACGGGCCCAAGAGGAAACACCATATATTTT
CANTGPRGNTIYF
>TRBV29-1|TRBJ2-2|many|TRBD1
TGCAGCGTTGCGGGGTACGGGACAGCCGCCGGGGAGCTGTTTTTT
CSVAGYGTAAGELFF
>TRBV5-4|TRBJ2-1|many|.
TGTGCCAGCAGCGCGGACTCATCGCCGCCGTTCTTC
CASSADSSPPFF
>TRBV6-1|TRBJ1-4|many|.
TGTGCCAGCAGTGAAGTTCTAGGGAATGAAAAACTGTTTTTT
CASSEVLGNEKLFF
>TRBV20-1|TRBJ2-7|few|TRBD2
TGCAGTGCTAGACCTAGCGGAGGCCACGAGCAGTACTTC
CSARPSGGHEQYF
>TRBV6-1|TRBJ1-1|few|.
TGTGCCAGCAGCAATCACCGGGCCCCGAGGACTGAAGCTTTCTTT
CASSNHRAPRTEAFF
>TRBV3-1|TRBJ1-2|.|.
TGTGCCAGCAGCCGGCCAGGGGGCTACACCTTC
CASSRPGGYTF
>TRBV10-3|TRBJ2-6|many|.
TGTGCCATCAGCGCCTCCCTCACTAGCTCTGGGGCCAACGTCCTGACTTTC
CAISASLTSSGANVLTF
>TRBV2|TRBJ2-7|.|.
TGTGCCAGCAGCGAAGGTGGACAGCCGAACCACGAGCAGTACTTC
CASSEGGQPNHEQYF
>TRBV28|TRBJ1-2|.|.
TGTGCCAGCAGTTTAGGGTACAGGAACTATGGCTACACCTTC
CASSLGYRNYGYTF
>TRBV11-2|TRBJ2-7|many|TRBD1
TGTGCCAGCAGCTTAGTCAGGGGGCGCGAGCAGTACTTC
CASSLVRGREQYF
>TRBV7-8|TRBJ2-7|.|.
TGTGCCAGCAGCTTACCCGGCAGACACTACGAGCAGTACTTC
CASSLPGRHYEQYF